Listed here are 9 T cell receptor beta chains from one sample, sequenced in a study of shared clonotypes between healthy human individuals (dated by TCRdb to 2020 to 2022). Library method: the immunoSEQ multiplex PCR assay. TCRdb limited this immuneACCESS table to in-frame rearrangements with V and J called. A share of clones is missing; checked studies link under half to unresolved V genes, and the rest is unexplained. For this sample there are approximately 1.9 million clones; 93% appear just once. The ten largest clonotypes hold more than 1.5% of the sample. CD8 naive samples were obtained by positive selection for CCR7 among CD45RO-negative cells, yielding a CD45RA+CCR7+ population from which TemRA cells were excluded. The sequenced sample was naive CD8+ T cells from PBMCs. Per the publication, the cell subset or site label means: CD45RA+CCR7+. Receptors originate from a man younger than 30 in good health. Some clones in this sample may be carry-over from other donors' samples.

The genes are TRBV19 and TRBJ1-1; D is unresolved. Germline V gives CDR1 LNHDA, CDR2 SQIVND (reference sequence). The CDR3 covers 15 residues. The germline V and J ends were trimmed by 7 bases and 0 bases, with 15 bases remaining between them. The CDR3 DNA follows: TGTGCCAGTACCCTCCGAAGGACGGTGAACACTGAAGCTTTCTTT. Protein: CASTLRRTVNTEAFF. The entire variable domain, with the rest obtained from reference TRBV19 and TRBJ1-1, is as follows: DGGITQSPKYLFRKEGQNVTLSCEQNLNHDAMYWYRQDPGQGLRLIYYSQIVNDFQKGDIAEGYSVSREKKESFPLTVTSAQKNPTAFYLCASTLRRTVNTEAFFGQGTRLTVV.

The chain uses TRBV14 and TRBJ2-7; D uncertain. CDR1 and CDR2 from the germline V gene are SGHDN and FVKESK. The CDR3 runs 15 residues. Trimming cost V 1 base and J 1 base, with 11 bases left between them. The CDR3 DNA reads TGTGCCAGCAGCCAAGTTGAGAAACCTTCCTACGAGCAGTACTTC. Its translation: CASSQVEKPSYEQYF.

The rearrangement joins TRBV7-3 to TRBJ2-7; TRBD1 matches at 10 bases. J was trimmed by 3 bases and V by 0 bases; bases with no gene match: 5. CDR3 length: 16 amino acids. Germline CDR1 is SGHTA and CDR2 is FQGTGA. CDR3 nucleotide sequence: TGTGCCAGCAGCTTAACGGTCAGGACAGGGGGCTACGAGCAGTACTTC. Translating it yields CASSLTVRTGGYEQYF.

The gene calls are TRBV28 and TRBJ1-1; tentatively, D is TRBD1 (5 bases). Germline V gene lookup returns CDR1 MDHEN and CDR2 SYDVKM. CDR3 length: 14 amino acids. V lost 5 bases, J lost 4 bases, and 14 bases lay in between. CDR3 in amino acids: CASSPSRGATEAFF. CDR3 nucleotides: TGTGCCAGCAGTCCATCCCGAGGGGCCACTGAAGCTTTCTTT.

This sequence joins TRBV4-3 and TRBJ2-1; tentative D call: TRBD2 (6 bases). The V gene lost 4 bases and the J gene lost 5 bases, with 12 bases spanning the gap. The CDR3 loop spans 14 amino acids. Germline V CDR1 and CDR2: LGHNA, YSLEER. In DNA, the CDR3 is TGCGCCAGCAGCCTCGTAGGCGGGGACAATGAGCAGTTCTTC. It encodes CASSLVGGDNEQFF.

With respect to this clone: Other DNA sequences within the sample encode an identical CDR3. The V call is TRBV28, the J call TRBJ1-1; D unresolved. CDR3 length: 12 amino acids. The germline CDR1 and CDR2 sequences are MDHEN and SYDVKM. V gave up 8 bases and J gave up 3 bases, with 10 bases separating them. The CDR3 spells CASSLDYTEAFF. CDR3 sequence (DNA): TGTGCCAGCTCCCTAGACTACACTGAAGCTTTCTTT.

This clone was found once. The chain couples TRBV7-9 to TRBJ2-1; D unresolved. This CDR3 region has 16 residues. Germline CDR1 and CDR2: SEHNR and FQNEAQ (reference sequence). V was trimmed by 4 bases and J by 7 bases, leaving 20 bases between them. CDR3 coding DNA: TGTGCCAGCAGCTCGCCTCTTCTTTCCTGGGCGAATGAGCAGTTCTTC. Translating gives CASSSPLLSWANEQFF.

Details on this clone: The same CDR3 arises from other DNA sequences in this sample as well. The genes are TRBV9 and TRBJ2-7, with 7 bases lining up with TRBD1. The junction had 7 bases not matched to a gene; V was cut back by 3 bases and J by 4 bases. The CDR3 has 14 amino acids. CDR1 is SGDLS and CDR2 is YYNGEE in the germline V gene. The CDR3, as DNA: TGTGCCAGCAGCGCCGGGGACAGAGAATACGAGCAGTACTTC. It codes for CASSAGDREYEQYF.

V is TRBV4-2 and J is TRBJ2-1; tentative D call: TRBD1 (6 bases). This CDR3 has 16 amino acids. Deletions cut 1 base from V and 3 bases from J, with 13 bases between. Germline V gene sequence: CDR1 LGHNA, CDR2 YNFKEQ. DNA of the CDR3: TGTGCCAGCAGCCAAGTTTTAACAGGGAGCTACAATGAGCAGTTCTTC. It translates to CASSQVLTGSYNEQFF.